Following are 15 T cell receptor beta chains from one sample sequenced in a study of blood T cell repertoires in COVID-19. Assay: immunoSEQ multiplex PCR; the TCRdb copy retains only in-frame clones and omits some. The sample yields hundreds of thousands of clones, approximately 85% seen once. Source material: peripheral blood. These receptors all come from a man aged 50-60 years with active or convalescent COVID-19.

The chain has TRBV5-6 and TRBJ2-3; 9 bases align to TRBD1. Germline trimming cut 0 bases from V and 6 bases from J; bases unmatched to any gene: 11. The CDR3 is made up of 17 amino acids. The germline CDR1 and CDR2 sequences are SGHDT and YYEEEE. The CDR3 loop reads CASSLGIQGAVSDTQYF. Here the CDR3 DNA reads TGTGCCAGCAGCTTGGGAATACAGGGGGCTGTCTCGGATACGCAGTATTTT. The full variable domain, completed using reference TRBV5-6 and TRBJ2-3, is DAGVTQSPTHLIKTRGQQVTLRCSPKSGHDTVSWYQQALGQGPQFIFQYYEEEERQRGNFPDRFSGHQFPNYSSELNVNALLLGDSALYLCASSLGIQGAVSDTQYFGPGTRLTVL.

This clone was seen a handful of times. The chain couples TRBV6-6 to TRBJ2-2, with D perhaps matching TRBD1 (5 bases). Germline V gene data show CDR1 as MNHNY and CDR2 as SVGAGI (reference sequence). CDR3 length: 14 residues. Trimming pared 11 bases from V and 2 bases from J, leaving 15 bases between. The CDR3 loop reads CASARQKNTGELFF. The DNA for the CDR3 is TGTGCCTCCGCGCGACAGAAAAACACCGGGGAGCTGTTTTTT.

This chain joins TRBV7-6 and TRBJ2-1; 11 bases map to TRBD2. This CDR3 is 19 amino acids long. The germline V gene encodes CDR1 SGHVS and CDR2 FNYEAQ. J was trimmed by 3 bases and V by 1 base; bases with no gene match: 11. DNA for the CDR3: TGTGCCAGCAGCTTAGGGCTAGCGGGAGGTTCCCCTTTCTACAATGAGCAGTTCTTC. This sequence encodes CASSLGLAGGSPFYNEQFF.

This chain joins TRBV29-1 and TRBJ2-3; D remains unclear. The V gene's germline CDR1 is SQVTM and CDR2 ANQGSEA. The CDR3 covers 11 residues. Trimming removed 1 base from V and 7 bases from J, with 6 bases in between. The CDR3 region is CSVEVRNTQYF. CDR3 nucleotide sequence: TGCAGCGTTGAAGTCAGGAATACGCAGTATTTT.

The V and J genes are TRBV24-1 and TRBJ2-3, with TRBD1 as a possible D gene (6 bases). CDR3 length: 15 amino acids. Germline V gene data show CDR1 as KGHDR and CDR2 as SFDVKD. Trimming took off 3 bases at V and 6 bases at J, with 15 bases between the two ends. The CDR3 loop is CATSDVQGPPDTQYF. In nucleotides, the CDR3 is TGTGCCACCAGTGATGTACAGGGACCCCCGGATACGCAGTATTTT.

The chain links TRBV27 to TRBJ1-6, with a tentative D call TRBD1 (6 bases). The germline CDR1 and CDR2 sequences are MNHEY and SMNVEV (reference sequence). V lost 9 bases and J 0 bases, leaving 12 bases between the germline ends. The CDR3 consists of 15 residues. The CDR3 loop is CASKKGGSYNSPLHF. CDR3 DNA sequence: TGTGCCAGTAAAAAAGGGGGCTCCTATAATTCACCCCTCCACTTT.

The rearrangement joins TRBV5-6 to TRBJ2-7; tentative D call: TRBD2 (7 bases). V was shortened by 4 bases and J by 2 bases, with 16 bases between the two germline ends. CDR3 length: 15 amino acids. Germline CDR1 is SGHDT and CDR2 is YYEEEE. The chain's CDR3 is CASSTVGGVTYEQYF. The CDR3 DNA is TGTGCCAGCAGCACGGTAGGGGGGGTAACCTACGAGCAGTACTTC.

The chain links TRBV15 to TRBJ1-4, with D tentatively TRBD1 (5 bases). Looked up from germline, CDR1 is LNHNV and CDR2 is YYDKDF (reference sequence). The ends were cut back, 1 base at V and 7 bases at J, with 7 bases in the middle. The CDR3 consists of 13 residues. The CDR3 DNA sequence: TGTGCCACCAGCAGAGCGGACACTGAAAAACTGTTTTTT. Translated: CATSRADTEKLFF. The full variable domain, in which reference TRBV15 and TRBJ1-4 provide the parts outside the CDR3, is DAMVIQNPRYQVTQFGKPVTLSCSQTLNHNVMYWYQQKSSQAPKLLFHYYDKDFNNEADTPDNFQSRRPNTSFCFLDIRSPGLGDTAMYLCATSRADTEKLFFGSGTQLSVL.

This clone was seen only once. The chain combines TRBV5-1 with TRBJ1-1, with D possibly matching TRBD1 (5 bases). The CDR3 length is 15 residues. Per germline, CDR1 SGHRS and CDR2 YFSETQ. V gave up 1 base and J gave up 2 bases, with 12 bases separating them. The CDR3 nucleotides read TGCGCCAGCAGCTTGTCATGGCAGGGAAACACTGAAGCTTTCTTT. It codes for CASSLSWQGNTEAFF.

This chain joins TRBV27 and TRBJ2-7; D is unresolved. Trimming took 2 bases from V and 3 from J, leaving 8 bases between them. The V gene's germline CDR1 is MNHEY and CDR2 SMNVEV (reference sequence). This CDR3 has 13 residues. The CDR3 DNA reads TGTGCCAGCAGTTTAGGGTACAGCTACGAGCAGTACTTC. Amino acid sequence: CASSLGYSYEQYF.

This rearrangement joins TRBV4-2 to TRBJ2-7; the match to TRBD2 covers 9 bases. The junction had 21 bases not matched to a gene; V was cut back by 4 bases and J by 2 bases. The germline V gene encodes CDR1 LGHNA and CDR2 YNFKEQ. The CDR3 is made up of 20 amino acids. The CDR3 DNA reads as TGTGCCAGCAGCCCCGATGGTCAGGGGTTAGCGGGAGCCAGAGCCTACGAGCAGTACTTC. This translates into CASSPDGQGLAGARAYEQYF.

This chain joins TRBV9 and TRBJ2-3; D is possibly TRBD2 (5 bases). With 4 bases removed from V and 6 bases from J, the gap between germline ends came to 12 bases. This CDR3 contains 13 residues. In germline, CDR1 is SGDLS, CDR2 YYNGEE. The CDR3 protein is CASSIGGGDTQYF. CDR3 bases: TGTGCCAGCAGCATAGGAGGTGGGGATACGCAGTATTTT.

J is TRBJ2-7 and V is TRBV6-2 or TRBV6-3, with 8 bases that match TRBD2. The CDR3 is 15 residues long. Trimming removed 0 bases from V and 3 bases from J; junction bases left unmatched: 4. Per the germline V gene, CDR1 is MNHEY and CDR2 is SVGEGT. Here the CDR3 reads CASSYSQRENYEQYF. CDR3 DNA sequence: TGTGCCAGCAGTTACTCTCAGCGGGAGAACTACGAGCAGTACTTC.

Points on this clone: Other DNA sequences in this specimen translate into the identical CDR3. This sequence joins TRBV19 and TRBJ2-1; 10 bases align to TRBD1. V shed 4 bases, J shed 4 bases, and the junction held 4 bases outside the gene matches. The length of the CDR3 is 15 residues. The V gene's germline CDR1 is LNHDA and CDR2 SQIVND (reference sequence). CDR3 DNA sequence: TGTGCCAGTAGTAGGGACAGGGGTCCTTACAATGAGCAGTTCTTC. This gives the protein CASSRDRGPYNEQFF. The whole variable domain, remainder taken from reference TRBV19 and TRBJ2-1, is DGGITQSPKYLFRKEGQNVTLSCEQNLNHDAMYWYRQDPGQGLRLIYYSQIVNDFQKGDIAEGYSVSREKKESFPLTVTSAQKNPTAFYLCASSRDRGPYNEQFFGPGTRLTVL.

This clone was observed a single time. The gene calls are TRBV2 and TRBJ1-1; TRBD1 agrees at 8 bases. The length of the CDR3 is 13 residues. CDR1 and CDR2 from the germline V gene are SNHLY and FYNNEI. V shed 4 bases, J shed 6 bases, and the junction held 4 bases outside the gene matches. The CDR3 sequence: CASSGQGSPEAFF. CDR3 bases: TGTGCCAGCAGTGGACAGGGGTCCCCTGAAGCTTTCTTT.